This T cell receptor (beta chain) was recorded in a study of T cell changes during pregnancy in multiple sclerosis. With 2 bases clipped from V and 12 bases from J, the junction kept 13 bases outside the gene matches. This CDR3 is built from 15 residues. Germline-derived CDR1 and CDR2 are SGHTA and FQGNSA. Only in-frame clones appear in the TCRdb table, and some are missing; sequencing was by immunoSEQ multiplex PCR. The repertoire consists of roughly 99,000 clones, with less than 95% occurring once and the leading ten covering 0.78%. The source of this sequence is a female donor in good health, enrolled as a control in a pregnancy study. The chain couples TRBV7-2 to TRBJ2-7; 10 bases align to TRBD1. The input for sequencing was peripheral blood, taken in the third trimester of pregnancy. CDR3 bases: TGTGCCAGCAGCTTAACGGGGACAGGGGAGGGTAGGTTGTACTTC. Translated: CASSLTGTGEGRLYF.